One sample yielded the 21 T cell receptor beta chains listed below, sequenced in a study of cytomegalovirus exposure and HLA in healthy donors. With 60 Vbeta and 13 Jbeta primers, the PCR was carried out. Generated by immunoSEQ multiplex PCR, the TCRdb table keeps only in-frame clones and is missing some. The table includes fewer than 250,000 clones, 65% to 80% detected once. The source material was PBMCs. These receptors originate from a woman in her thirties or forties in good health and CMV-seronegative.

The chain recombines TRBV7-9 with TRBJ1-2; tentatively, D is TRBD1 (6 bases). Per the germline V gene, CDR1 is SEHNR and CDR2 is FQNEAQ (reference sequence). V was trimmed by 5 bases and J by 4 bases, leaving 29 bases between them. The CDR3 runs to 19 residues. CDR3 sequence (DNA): TGTGCCAGCAGCCGGATTACCGGTCCGGGGGGCTTAGAGGCCTATGGCTACACCTTC. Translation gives CASSRITGPGGLEAYGYTF.

In DNA form, the CDR3 reads TGTGCCAGCAGCCCTACGTACTCGGAGCAGTACTTC. Protein product: CASSPTYSEQYF. V usage is TRBV7-2 and J usage is TRBJ2-7; D unresolved. In germline, CDR1 is SGHTA, CDR2 FQGNSA. V lost 5 bases and J lost 7, with 12 bases in between. The CDR3 is 12 residues long.

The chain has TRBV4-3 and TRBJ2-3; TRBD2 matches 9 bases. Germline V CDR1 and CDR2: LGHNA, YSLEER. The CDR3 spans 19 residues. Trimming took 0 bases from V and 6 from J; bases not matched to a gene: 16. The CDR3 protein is CASSQDRGGDLLWKDTQYF. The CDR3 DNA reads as TGCGCCAGCAGCCAAGATCGCGGGGGGGACCTCCTCTGGAAGGATACGCAGTATTTT.

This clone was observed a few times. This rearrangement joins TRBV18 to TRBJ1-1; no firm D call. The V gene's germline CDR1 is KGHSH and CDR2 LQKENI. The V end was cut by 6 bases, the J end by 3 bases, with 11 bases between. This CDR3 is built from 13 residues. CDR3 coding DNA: TGTGCCAGCTCGTCGAGGGTAGACACTGAAGCTTTCTTT. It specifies CASSSRVDTEAFF. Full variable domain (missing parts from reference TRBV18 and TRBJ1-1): NAGVMQNPRHLVRRRGQEARLRCSPMKGHSHVYWYRQLPEEGLKFMVYLQKENIIDESGMPKERFSAEFPKEGPSILRIQQVVRGDSAAYFCASSSRVDTEAFFGQGTRLTVV.

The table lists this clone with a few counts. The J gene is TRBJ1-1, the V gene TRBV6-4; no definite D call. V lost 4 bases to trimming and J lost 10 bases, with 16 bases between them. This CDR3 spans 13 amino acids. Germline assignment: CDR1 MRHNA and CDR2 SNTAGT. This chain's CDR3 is CASSVSLGVGAFF. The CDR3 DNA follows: TGTGCCAGCAGTGTTTCTCTCGGGGTTGGAGCTTTCTTT.

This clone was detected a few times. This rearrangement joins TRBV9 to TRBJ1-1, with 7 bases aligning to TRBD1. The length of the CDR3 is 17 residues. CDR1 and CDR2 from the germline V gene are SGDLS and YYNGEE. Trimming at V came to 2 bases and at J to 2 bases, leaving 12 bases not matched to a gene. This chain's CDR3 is CASSVRPGGTANTEAFF. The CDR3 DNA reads TGTGCCAGCAGCGTCCGACCTGGGGGGACAGCTAACACTGAAGCTTTCTTT.

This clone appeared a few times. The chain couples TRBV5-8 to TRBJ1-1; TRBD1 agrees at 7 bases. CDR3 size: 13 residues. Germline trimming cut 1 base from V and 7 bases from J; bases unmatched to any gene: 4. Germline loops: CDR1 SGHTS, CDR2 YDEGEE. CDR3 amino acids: CASSLTGVGEAFF. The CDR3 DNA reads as TGTGCCAGCAGCTTGACAGGGGTCGGTGAAGCTTTCTTT.

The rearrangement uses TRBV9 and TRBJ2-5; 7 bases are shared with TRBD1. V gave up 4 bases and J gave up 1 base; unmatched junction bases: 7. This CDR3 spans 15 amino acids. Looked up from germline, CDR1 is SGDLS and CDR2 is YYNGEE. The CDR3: CASSPTGTVQETQYF. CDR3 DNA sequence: TGTGCCAGCAGCCCTACCGGGACAGTCCAAGAGACCCAGTACTTC. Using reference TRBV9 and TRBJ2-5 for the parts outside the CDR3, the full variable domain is DSGVTQTPKHLITATGQRVTLRCSPRSGDLSVYWYQQSLDQGLQFLIQYYNGEERAKGNILERFSAQQFPDLHSELNLSSLELGDSALYFCASSPTGTVQETQYFGPGTRLLVL.

The CDR3 reads CASSEVGGSKGDTQYF. The CDR3 nucleotides read TGTGCCAGCAGTGAAGTTGGCGGGAGTAAGGGGGATACGCAGTATTTT. This chain uses TRBV2 with TRBJ2-3, with 7 bases that match TRBD2. Per germline, CDR1 SNHLY and CDR2 FYNNEI. Trimming took 1 base from V and 6 from J; bases not matched to a gene: 10. The CDR3 runs 16 residues.

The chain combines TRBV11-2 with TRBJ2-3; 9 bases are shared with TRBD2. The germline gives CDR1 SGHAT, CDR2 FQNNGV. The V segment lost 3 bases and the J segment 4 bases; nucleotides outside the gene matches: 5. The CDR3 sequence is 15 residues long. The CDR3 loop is CASSLGGTSPDTQYF. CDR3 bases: TGTGCCAGCAGCTTGGGGGGGACTAGCCCAGATACGCAGTATTTT.

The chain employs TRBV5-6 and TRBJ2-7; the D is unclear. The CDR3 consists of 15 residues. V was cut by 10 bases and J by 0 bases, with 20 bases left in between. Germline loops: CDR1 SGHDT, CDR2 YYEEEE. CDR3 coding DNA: TGTGCCCCTCCGGTAGCACTTCCGAGCTCCTACGAGCAGTACGTC. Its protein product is CAPPVALPSSYEQYV.

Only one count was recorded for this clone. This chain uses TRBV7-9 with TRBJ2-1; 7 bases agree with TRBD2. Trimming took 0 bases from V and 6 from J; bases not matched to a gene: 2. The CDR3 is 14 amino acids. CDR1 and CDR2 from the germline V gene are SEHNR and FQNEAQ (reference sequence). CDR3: CASSLASGINEQFF. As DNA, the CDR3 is TGTGCCAGCAGCTTAGCGAGCGGGATCAATGAGCAGTTCTTC.

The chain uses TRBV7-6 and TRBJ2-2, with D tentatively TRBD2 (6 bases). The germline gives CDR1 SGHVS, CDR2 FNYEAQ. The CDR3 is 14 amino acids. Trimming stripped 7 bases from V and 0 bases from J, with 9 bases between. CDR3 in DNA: TGTGCCAGCACCGGGACTCCGAACACCGGGGAGCTGTTTTTT. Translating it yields CASTGTPNTGELFF.

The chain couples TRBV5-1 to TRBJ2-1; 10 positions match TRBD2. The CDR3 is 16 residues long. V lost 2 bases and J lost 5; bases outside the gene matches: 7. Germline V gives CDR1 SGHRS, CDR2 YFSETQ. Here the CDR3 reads CASSLATSGYNNEQFF. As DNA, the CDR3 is TGCGCCAGCAGCTTAGCGACTAGCGGGTATAACAATGAGCAGTTCTTC.

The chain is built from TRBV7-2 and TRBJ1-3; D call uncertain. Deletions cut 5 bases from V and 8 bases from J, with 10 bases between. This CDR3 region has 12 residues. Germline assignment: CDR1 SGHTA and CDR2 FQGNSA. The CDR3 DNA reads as TGTGCCAGCAGCCCCAGGAGGGACACCATATATTTT. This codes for CASSPRRDTIYF.

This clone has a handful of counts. The CDR3 bases are TGCAGCGCCGGACAGGGGGCGAGCGGAAACACCATATATTTT. Translation: CSAGQGASGNTIYF. The J gene is TRBJ1-3, the V gene TRBV29-1, with TRBD1 identical over 11 bases. Germline CDR1 is SQVTM and CDR2 is ANQGSEA. There are 14 residues in the CDR3. The V gene end was trimmed by 7 bases and the J gene end by 4 bases; junction bases not matched to a gene: 6.

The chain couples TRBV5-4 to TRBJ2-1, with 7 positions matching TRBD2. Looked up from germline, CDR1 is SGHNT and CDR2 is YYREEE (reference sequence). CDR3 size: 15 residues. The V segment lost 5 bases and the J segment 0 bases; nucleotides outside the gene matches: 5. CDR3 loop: CASSSGTNSYNEQFF. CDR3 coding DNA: TGTGCCAGCAGTTCCGGGACTAACTCCTACAATGAGCAGTTCTTC.

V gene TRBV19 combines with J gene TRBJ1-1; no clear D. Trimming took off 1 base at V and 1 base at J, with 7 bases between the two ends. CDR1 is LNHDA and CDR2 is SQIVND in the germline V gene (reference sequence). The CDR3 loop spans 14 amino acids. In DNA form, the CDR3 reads TGTGCCAGTAGTATAGTAGAGGAGAACACTGAAGCTTTCTTT. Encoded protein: CASSIVEENTEAFF.

The CDR3 bases are TGTGCCAGCAGCACGTCTAGGTCGATAGGGGAGGGTGAAAAACTGTTTTTT. Protein product: CASSTSRSIGEGEKLFF. The genes are TRBV21-1 and TRBJ1-4. TRBV21-1 is deemed a pseudogene. The CDR3 covers 17 residues.

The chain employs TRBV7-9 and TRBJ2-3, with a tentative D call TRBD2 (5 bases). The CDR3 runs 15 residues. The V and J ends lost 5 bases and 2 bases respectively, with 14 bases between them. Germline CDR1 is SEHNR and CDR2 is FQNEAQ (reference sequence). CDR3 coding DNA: TGTGCCAGCAGCCCCGGGGATAGCGACACAGATACGCAGTATTTT. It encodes CASSPGDSDTDTQYF. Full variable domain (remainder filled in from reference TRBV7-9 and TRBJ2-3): DTGVSQNPRHKITKRGQNVTFRCDPISEHNRLYWYRQTLGQGPEFLTYFQNEAQLEKSRLLSDRFSAERPKGSFSTLEIQRTEQGDSAMYLCASSPGDSDTDTQYFGPGTRLTVL.

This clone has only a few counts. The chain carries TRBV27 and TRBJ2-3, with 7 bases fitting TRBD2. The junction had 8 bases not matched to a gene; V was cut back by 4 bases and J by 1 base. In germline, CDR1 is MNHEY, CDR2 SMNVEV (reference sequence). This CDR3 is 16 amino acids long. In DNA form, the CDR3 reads TGTGCCAGCAGTTCCCGTACGGGAGGTCGCACAGATACGCAGTATTTT. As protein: CASSSRTGGRTDTQYF.